This T cell receptor (beta chain) was profiled in a study of T cells in Graves' hyperthyroidism and ophthalmopathy. A remark on this clonotype: Its target is unknown.

Overall study results and limits: Most thyroid clonotypes that were expanded above 0.001 also turned up in blood.

This CDR3 is 15 amino acids long. From germline, CDR1 is MDHEN and CDR2 SYDVKM. V was clipped by 3 bases and J by 2 bases; unmatched bases: 4. From RNA transcripts, TCR beta CDR3 regions were amplified. A set of HTBI primers served as the primers for a first-round RT-PCR of the TCR CDR3. One entry per CDR3 protein results from TCRdb running MiXCR on the multiplex PCR reads. The sample yields about 500,000 distinct CDR3 sequences, 46% seen once. The specimen was peripheral blood or thyroid tissue (not recorded which). This receptor was obtained from an adult woman with Graves' disease, either hyperthyroidism or ophthalmopathy (not recorded which). The rearrangement links TRBV28 to TRBJ1-2; 9 bases align to TRBD1. The CDR3 reads CASSFTGGRNYGYTF. The CDR3 DNA reads as TGTGCCAGCAGTTTCACAGGGGGCCGGAACTATGGCTACACCTTC.